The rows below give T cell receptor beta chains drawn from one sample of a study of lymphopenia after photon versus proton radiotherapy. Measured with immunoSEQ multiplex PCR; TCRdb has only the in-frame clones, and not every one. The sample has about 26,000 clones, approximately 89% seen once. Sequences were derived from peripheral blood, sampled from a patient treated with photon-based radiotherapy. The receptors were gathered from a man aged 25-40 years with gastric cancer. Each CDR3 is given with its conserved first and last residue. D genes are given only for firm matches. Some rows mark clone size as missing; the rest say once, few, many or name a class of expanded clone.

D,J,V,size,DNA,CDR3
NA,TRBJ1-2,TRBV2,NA,TGTGCCAGCAGTGTACAGGAAGCACCTCAATATGGCTACACCTTC,CASSVQEAPQYGYTF
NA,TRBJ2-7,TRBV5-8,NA,TGTGCCAGCAGACGCGGACAGATTGACTACGAGCAGTACTTC,CASRRGQIDYEQYF
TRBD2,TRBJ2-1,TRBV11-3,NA,TGTGCCAGCAGCCTCCAAGCGGGAGGGGCCTTCTACAATGAGCAGTTCTTC,CASSLQAGGAFYNEQFF
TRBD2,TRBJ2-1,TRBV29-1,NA,TGCAGCGTCGGACTAGCCAATGAGCAGTTCTTC,CSVGLANEQFF
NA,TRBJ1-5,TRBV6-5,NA,TGTGCCAGCAGGCAGGGTCACCGGACGCCCCAGCATTTT,CASRQGHRTPQHF
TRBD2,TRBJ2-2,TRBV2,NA,TGTGCCAGCAGTGAAACGTGGCTAGCGGGAGCTCCCGGGGAGCTGTTTTTT,CASSETWLAGAPGELFF
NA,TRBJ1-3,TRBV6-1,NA,TGTGCCAGCAGTGTAGACACCAGCTCTGGAAACACCATATATTTT,CASSVDTSSGNTIYF
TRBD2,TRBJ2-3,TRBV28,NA,TGTGCCAGCAGTTTCCCCTATGAACTAGCGGCTAGCACAGATACGCAGTATTTT,CASSFPYELAASTDTQYF
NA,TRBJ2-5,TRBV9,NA,TGTGCCAGCAGCATACGGGAGTCGGGGTCCCAGTACTTC,CASSIRESGSQYF
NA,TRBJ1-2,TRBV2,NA,TGTGCCAGCAGCGACCGGGGGGCGGCTAACTATGGCTACACCTTC,CASSDRGAANYGYTF
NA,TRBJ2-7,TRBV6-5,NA,TGTGCCAGCAGTTTTAGCGACGGGCAGTACTTC,CASSFSDGQYF
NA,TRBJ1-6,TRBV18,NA,TGTGCCAGCTCACCCCTCGACGGTAATTCACCCCTCCACTTT,CASSPLDGNSPLHF
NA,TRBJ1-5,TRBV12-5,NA,NA,CASGGPPLHQPQHF
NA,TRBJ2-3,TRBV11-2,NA,TGTGCCAGCAGCTTAGGAGATACGCAGTATTTT,CASSLGDTQYF
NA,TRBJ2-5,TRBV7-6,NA,TGTGCCAGCAGCTTAGGGGGGGACCAAGAGACCCAGTACTTC,CASSLGGDQETQYF
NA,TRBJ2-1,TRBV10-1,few,TGCGCCAGCAGTAGGGACATTGAGAATGAGCAGTTCTTC,CASSRDIENEQFF
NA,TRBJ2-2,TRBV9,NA,TGTGCCAGCAGCCCCCGGACGGGATCGACCGGGGAGCTGTTTTTT,CASSPRTGSTGELFF
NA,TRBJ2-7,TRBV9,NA,TGTGCCAGCAGCGTAGCTGTGAGCAGTGGCGAGCAGTACTTC,CASSVAVSSGEQYF
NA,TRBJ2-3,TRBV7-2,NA,TGTGCCAGCAGAGGCCCTAGCACAGATACGCAGTATTTT,CASRGPSTDTQYF
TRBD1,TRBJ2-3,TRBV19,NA,TGTGCCAGTAGTCCCGGGACAGCTACAGCGCAGTATTTT,CASSPGTATAQYF
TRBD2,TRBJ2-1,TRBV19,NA,TGTGCCACCGGGACTAGCGGAGAGCAGTTCTTC,CATGTSGEQFF
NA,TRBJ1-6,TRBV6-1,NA,TGTGCCAGCAGTGTTGCGGGGGTAGGCGGGGGAAATTCACCCCTCCACTTT,CASSVAGVGGGNSPLHF